These 14 T cell receptor beta chains originate from one sample sequenced in a study of metastatic and nonmetastatic thyroid tumors. With MiXCR, TCRdb called clones anew from the PCR reads. The sample lists over 10,000 clones, approximately 30% occurring once. No treatment had been given to any patient before thyroid surgery. Sequencing was carried out using tumor tissue. All receptors come from a male donor with papillary thyroid cancer or a benign thyroid nodule (not recorded which). Some clones in this sample may be carry-over from other donors' samples.

Within the sample, this clone is medium-sized. V is TRBV20-1 and J is TRBJ1-1; D is undetermined. Trimming took 3 bases from V and 4 from J, leaving 12 bases between them. Germline loops: CDR1 DFQATT, CDR2 SNEGSKA (reference sequence). CDR3 length: 13 amino acids. This CDR3 is CSASGEEVTEAFF. The CDR3 bases are TGCAGTGCTAGCGGGGAAGAGGTCACTGAAGCTTTCTTT.

In this sample, this clone turned up many times. This chain links TRBV11-2 with TRBJ2-5; 7 positions agree with TRBD1. Germline V gene lookup returns CDR1 SGHAT and CDR2 FQNNGV. CDR3 size: 13 residues. Germline trimming cut 5 bases from V and 5 bases from J; bases unmatched to any gene: 5. The CDR3: CASSVDRVETQYF. The CDR3 DNA follows: TGTGCCAGCAGCGTTGACAGGGTCGAGACCCAGTACTTC.

This clone occurred a few times. The rearrangement joins TRBV6-1 to TRBJ2-7, with 10 bases identical to TRBD2. Germline CDR1 MNHNS, CDR2 SASEGT. The trim removed 7 bases at V and 6 bases at J, leaving 6 bases unmatched. The CDR3 has 13 amino acids. CDR3 protein: CASTSGLASEQYF. Here the CDR3 DNA reads TGTGCCAGCACATCGGGACTAGCGTCCGAGCAGTACTTC.

This clone was seen many times. The V gene is TRBV9, the J gene TRBJ2-1; either TRBD1 or TRBD2 may supply D (5 bases each). The V end lost 3 bases, the J end lost 7 bases, and 14 bases lay between the germline ends. This CDR3 is built from 14 residues. Germline assignment: CDR1 SGDLS and CDR2 YYNGEE. The CDR3 loop reads CASSAISAGNEQFF. The CDR3 bases are TGTGCCAGCAGCGCCATTAGCGCAGGGAATGAGCAGTTCTTC.

The table lists this clone with a few counts. The rearrangement links TRBV6-2 or TRBV6-3 to TRBJ1-3; no clear D. This CDR3 is 16 amino acids long. Trimming took off 7 bases at V and 0 bases at J, with 16 bases between the two ends. Germline CDR1 MNHEY, CDR2 SVGEGT. In DNA, the CDR3 is TGTGCCAGCAAACGGGAGGTTGCCGACTCTGGAAACACCATATATTTT. Translated, it gives CASKREVADSGNTIYF.

A note on this clone: A read error may account for a junction end that differs from germline. The V gene is TRBV7-9, the J gene TRBJ2-5; either TRBD1 or TRBD2 may fit D (5 bases each). The CDR3 has 15 amino acids. In germline, CDR1 is SEHNR, CDR2 FQNEAQ (reference sequence). CDR3 bases: TGCGCCAGCAGTAGTCCTTCGGGGCCCTCGGAGACCCAGTACTTC. This sequence encodes CASSSPSGPSETQYF.

This clone has only a few counts. V gene TRBV6-2 or TRBV6-3 combines with J gene TRBJ2-5; 7 positions agree with TRBD2. The CDR3 length is 16 residues. Germline CDR1 and CDR2: MNHEY and SVGEGT. The V and J ends lost 6 bases and 3 bases, in that order; junction bases with no gene match: 13. This chain's CDR3 is CASREGGGSFEETQYF. CDR3 DNA: TGTGCCAGCAGGGAGGGTGGCGGGAGCTTCGAAGAGACCCAGTACTTC.

This clone appeared a few times. Being one base from a much bigger clone, this may be a read error. Within the sample, other DNA sequences also encode this same CDR3. The chain combines TRBV18 with TRBJ2-2, with TRBD2 matching over 9 bases. The CDR3 contains 15 residues. Looked up from germline, CDR1 is KGHSH and CDR2 is LQKENI. The trim removed 7 bases at V and 2 bases at J, leaving 5 bases unmatched. The CDR3 spells CASLSGGFNTGELFF. The CDR3 bases are TGTGCCAGCTTAAGCGGGGGGTTTAACACCGGGGAGCTGTTTTTT.

The chain has TRBV20-1 and TRBJ1-1; TRBD1 matches at 7 bases. Germline CDR1 DFQATT, CDR2 SNEGSKA (reference sequence). J was trimmed by 4 bases and V by 3 bases; bases with no gene match: 5. This CDR3 is 13 amino acids long. The CDR3 nucleotides are TGCAGTGCTAGTGAAGGGGGCTCCACTGAAGCTTTCTTT. Translated, it gives CSASEGGSTEAFF.

This chain connects TRBV28 to TRBJ1-1; 8 bases match TRBD1. V lost 9 bases and J lost 4; bases outside the gene matches: 13. CDR1 is MDHEN, CDR2 SYDVKM, per germline. The CDR3 length is 15 residues. DNA of the CDR3: TGTGCCAGTTGGGGCTCAGGGGGCGTGGGCACTGAAGCTTTCTTT. It specifies CASWGSGGVGTEAFF.

There are many counts of this clone. The rearrangement links TRBV9 to TRBJ2-3, with D maybe TRBD2 (6 bases). This CDR3 comprises 14 residues. V was pared by 4 bases and J by 2 bases, with 11 bases between. The germline V gene has CDR1 SGDLS and CDR2 YYNGEE. CDR3 bases: TGTGCCAGCAGCTTCCAGGACTACACAGATACGCAGTATTTT. Residues: CASSFQDYTDTQYF.

This clone showed up just a few times. V usage is TRBV6-2 or TRBV6-3 and J usage is TRBJ2-5; 7 nucleotides align to TRBD2. Germline assignment: CDR1 MNHEY and CDR2 SVGEGT. V lost 5 bases to trimming and J lost 3 bases; unmatched junction nucleotides: 9. The CDR3 consists of 15 residues. CDR3: CASSPPGAGEETQYF. The CDR3 DNA is TGTGCCAGCAGTCCCCCCGGCGCGGGGGAAGAGACCCAGTACTTC.

The sample holds many counts of this clone. The chain employs TRBV29-1 and TRBJ2-5; TRBD2 might be the D (7 bases). Germline V gene data show CDR1 as SQVTM and CDR2 as ANQGSEA. Trimming shortened V by 4 bases and J by 2 bases, and 17 bases separated the two germline ends. The CDR3 runs 15 residues. The CDR3 sequence: CSVGLGGAPQETQYF. The CDR3 bases are TGCAGCGTTGGGTTAGGGGGGGCCCCACAAGAGACCCAGTACTTC.

This clone was recorded at least ten times. The rearrangement joins TRBV30 to TRBJ2-3; 12 positions agree with TRBD2. Losses at the gene ends were 1 base for V and 11 bases for J; bases not matched to a gene: 4. CDR1 and CDR2 (germline): GTSNPN, SVGIG (reference sequence). This CDR3 contains 13 residues. The CDR3 protein is CAWSGLAGGMQYF. The CDR3 bases are TGTGCCTGGAGTGGCCTAGCGGGAGGGATGCAGTATTTT.